This is a list of T cell receptor beta chains from one sample in a study of T cell responses to AZD1222 COVID-19 vaccine. Assay used: immunoSEQ multiplex PCR; TCRdb lists only in-frame clones, some missing. The sample contains about 150,000 clones, around 92% of which appear only once. Sequenced material: peripheral blood, taken 28 days after the second AZD1222 dose. These receptors came from an adult who received the AZD1222 COVID-19 vaccine. Both conserved end residues are part of each CDR3. The D gene is left open where the match is weak. Part of the rows lack a size; the others show once, few, many or a class for expanded clones.

DNA: TGTGCCAGCAGTTACTACCGGGGCGATACCTATGGCTACACCTTC
CDR3: CASSYYRGDTYGYTF
V: TRBV6-2/TRBV6-3
D: NA
length: 15
J: TRBJ1-2
size: NA

DNA: TGTGCCAGCAGCCAGGAGGGCCACAGCCTCAATAGCAATCAGCCCCAGCATTTT
CDR3: CASSQEGHSLNSNQPQHF
V: TRBV16
D: NA
length: 18
J: TRBJ1-5
size: NA

DNA: TGTGCTAGTGGAGCGGGAGCGTCGGCCGGGGAGCTGTTTTTT
CDR3: CASGAGASAGELFF
V: TRBV12-5
D: TRBD2
length: 14
J: TRBJ2-2
size: NA

DNA: TGTGCCAGCAGCCCACGTGGGCAGGGGCCTGGCTACACCTTC
CDR3: CASSPRGQGPGYTF
V: TRBV9
D: NA
length: 14
J: TRBJ1-2
size: NA

DNA: TGTGCCAGCAGCTTATCCCTATCTTTCACAGATACGCAGTATTTT
CDR3: CASSLSLSFTDTQYF
V: TRBV11-3
D: NA
length: 15
J: TRBJ2-3
size: NA

DNA: TGTGCCTGGAGTCAAGCCGGACAACTCAACTATGGCTACACCTTC
CDR3: CAWSQAGQLNYGYTF
V: TRBV30
D: NA
length: 15
J: TRBJ1-2
size: NA

DNA: TGCGCCAGCAGCCAGGTAGACAGCTCTGGAAACACCATATATTTT
CDR3: CASSQVDSSGNTIYF
V: TRBV4-3
D: NA
length: 15
J: TRBJ1-3
size: few

DNA: TGTGCCAGCATCTCGAACACTGAAGCTTTCTTT
CDR3: CASISNTEAFF
V: TRBV6-5
D: NA
length: 11
J: TRBJ1-1
size: NA

DNA: TGTGCCAGCAGTTACTCAGTGCTGGATTATACAGATACGCAGTATTTT
CDR3: CASSYSVLDYTDTQYF
V: TRBV6-2/TRBV6-3
D: NA
length: 16
J: TRBJ2-3
size: NA

DNA: TGTGCCAGCGCCGGGACTCCAGGGCCCTACGAGCAGTACTTC
CDR3: CASAGTPGPYEQYF
V: TRBV5-4
D: NA
length: 14
J: TRBJ2-7
size: few

DNA: TGTGCCAGAAGCTTGGGGAGGTTAGGGAGATTGGGCTCGGGTGGCTACACCTTC
CDR3: CARSLGRLGRLGSGGYTF
V: TRBV5-3
D: NA
length: 18
J: TRBJ1-2
size: NA

DNA: TGTGCCAGCAGTTTATCTGGTCGGGAGCAGTACTTC
CDR3: CASSLSGREQYF
V: TRBV28
D: NA
length: 12
J: TRBJ2-7
size: NA